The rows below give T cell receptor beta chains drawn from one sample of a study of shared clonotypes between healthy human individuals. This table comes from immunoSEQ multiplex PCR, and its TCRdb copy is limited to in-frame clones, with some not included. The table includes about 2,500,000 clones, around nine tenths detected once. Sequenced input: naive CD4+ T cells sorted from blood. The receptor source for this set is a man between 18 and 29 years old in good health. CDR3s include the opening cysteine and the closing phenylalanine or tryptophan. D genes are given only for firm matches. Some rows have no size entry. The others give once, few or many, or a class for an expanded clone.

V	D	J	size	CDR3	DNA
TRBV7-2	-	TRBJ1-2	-	CASSQLFTTGMVGYTF	TGTGCCAGCAGCCAACTATTTACAACAGGGATGGTCGGCTACACCTTC
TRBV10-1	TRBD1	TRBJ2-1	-	CASSPEGDRGRRGQFF	TGCGCCAGCAGCCCCGAAGGGGACAGGGGGCGCCGGGGGCAGTTCTTC
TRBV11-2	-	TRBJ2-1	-	CASSYSGNEQFF	TGTGCCAGCAGCTACTCAGGTAATGAGCAGTTCTTC
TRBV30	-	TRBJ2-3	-	CAWSPGPLPDTQYF	TGTGCCTGGAGTCCGGGGCCTCTCCCGGATACGCAGTATTTT
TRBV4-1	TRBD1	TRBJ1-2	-	CASSLFGQGRGYTF	TGCGCCAGCAGCCTTTTCGGACAGGGACGAGGCTACACCTTC
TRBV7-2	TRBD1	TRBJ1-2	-	CASSSTGIGYGYTF	TGTGCCAGCAGCTCGACAGGGATCGGCTATGGCTACACCTTC
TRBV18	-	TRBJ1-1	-	CASSPPAGGMAEAFF	TGTGCCAGCTCACCACCCGCGGGCGGGATGGCTGAAGCTTTCTTT
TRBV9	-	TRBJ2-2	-	CASSVVGNTGELFF	TGTGCCAGCAGCGTAGTAGGGAACACCGGGGAGCTGTTTTTT
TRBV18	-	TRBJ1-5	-	CASSPASLWPQHF	TGTGCCAGCTCACCGGCCTCCCTATGGCCCCAGCATTTT
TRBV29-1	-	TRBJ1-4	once	CSVEDRGGEKLFF	TGCAGCGTTGAAGACAGGGGAGGTGAAAAACTGTTTTTT
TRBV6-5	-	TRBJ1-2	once	CASSYSMGLGGYTF	TGTGCCAGCAGTTACTCGATGGGTTTGGGAGGCTACACCTTC
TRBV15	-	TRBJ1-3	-	CATSRDGFSSGNTIYF	TGTGCCACCAGCAGAGACGGTTTTTCGTCTGGAAACACCATATATTTT
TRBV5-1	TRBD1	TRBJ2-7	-	CASSPPGQGSHEQYF	TGCGCCAGCAGCCCGCCGGGACAGGGTTCGCACGAGCAGTACTTC
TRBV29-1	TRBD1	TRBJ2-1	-	CSVIWGQGNPLAYNEQFF	TGCAGCGTTATTTGGGGACAGGGAAATCCACTAGCCTACAATGAGCAGTTCTTC
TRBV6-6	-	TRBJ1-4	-	CASRLTRKDEKLFF	TGTGCCAGCAGACTGACGCGAAAAGATGAAAAACTGTTTTTT
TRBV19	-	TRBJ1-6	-	CASSMRGESSYNSPLHF	TGTGCCAGTAGTATGAGGGGCGAGAGCTCCTATAATTCACCCCTCCACTTT
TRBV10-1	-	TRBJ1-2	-	CASSPTTEQNYGYTF	TGCGCCAGCAGTCCGACGACAGAGCAAAACTATGGCTACACCTTC
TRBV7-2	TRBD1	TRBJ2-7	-	CASSFAGTDPFEQYF	TGTGCCAGCAGCTTTGCCGGGACAGACCCCTTCGAGCAGTACTTC
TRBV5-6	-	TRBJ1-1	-	CASSTPLGQPLGAFF	TGTGCCAGCAGCACGCCTTTAGGACAACCTCTGGGAGCTTTCTTT
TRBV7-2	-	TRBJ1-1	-	CASSLGVSVEAFF	TGTGCCAGCAGCTTAGGAGTCTCTGTCGAAGCTTTCTTT
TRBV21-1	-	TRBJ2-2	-	CASSTRTAGELFF	TGTGCCAGCAGCACTCGGACAGCCGGGGAGCTGTTTTTT
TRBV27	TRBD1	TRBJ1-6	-	CASSSAGTVNSPLHF	TGTGCCAGCAGTTCAGCCGGGACAGTCAATTCACCCCTCCACTTT
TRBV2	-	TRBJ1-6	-	CASSGPSRSPLHF	TGTGCCAGCAGTGGACCTAGTAGGTCACCCCTCCACTTT
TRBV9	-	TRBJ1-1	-	CASSVVDRRGIDTEAFF	TGTGCCAGCAGCGTAGTAGATCGGAGGGGCATAGACACTGAAGCTTTCTTT
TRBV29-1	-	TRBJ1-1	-	CSATSGRRNTEAFF	TGCAGCGCTACCTCGGGACGGAGGAACACTGAAGCTTTCTTT
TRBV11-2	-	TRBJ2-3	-	CASSLGPLSTQYF	TGTGCCAGCAGCTTAGGTCCCCTCTCTACGCAGTATTTT
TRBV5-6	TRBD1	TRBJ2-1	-	CASSFWGQIYNEQFF	TGTGCCAGCAGCTTTTGGGGACAGATCTACAATGAGCAGTTCTTC
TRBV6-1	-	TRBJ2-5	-	CASTRQVMETQYF	TGTGCCAGCACCCGGCAGGTGATGGAGACCCAGTACTTC
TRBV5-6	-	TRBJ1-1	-	CASSLLLEREAFF	TGTGCCAGCAGCTTGCTCCTGGAGAGGGAAGCTTTCTTT
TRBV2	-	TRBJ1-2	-	CASSEAWGNYGYTF	TGTGCCAGCAGTGAGGCGTGGGGAAACTATGGCTACACCTTC
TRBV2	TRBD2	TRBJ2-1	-	CASTGDSGLVVFNEQFF	TGTGCCAGCACTGGGGACTCGGGACTAGTGGTGTTCAATGAGCAGTTCTTC
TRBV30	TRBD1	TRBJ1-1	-	CAWEENRGSYTEAFF	TGTGCCTGGGAAGAAAACAGGGGATCGTACACTGAAGCTTTCTTT
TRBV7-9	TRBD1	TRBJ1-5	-	CASSLGGTEDQPQHF	TGTGCCAGCAGCTTAGGTGGGACAGAAGATCAGCCCCAGCATTTT
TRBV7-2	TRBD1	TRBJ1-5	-	CASSLRDRGQPQHF	TGTGCCAGCAGCTTAAGGGACAGGGGACAGCCCCAGCATTTT
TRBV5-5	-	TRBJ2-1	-	CASTQLDGSSYNEQFF	TGTGCCAGCACACAACTGGACGGGAGCTCCTACAATGAGCAGTTCTTC
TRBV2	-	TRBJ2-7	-	CASSLTYEQYF	TGTGCCAGCAGTCTCACGTACGAGCAGTACTTC
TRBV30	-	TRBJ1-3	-	CAWSVRRVGNTIYF	TGTGCCTGGAGTGTGCGCAGGGTGGGAAACACCATATATTTT
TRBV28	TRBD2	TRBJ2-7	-	CASSFIRGVGDEQYF	TGTGCCAGCAGTTTTATTCGGGGGGTTGGGGACGAGCAGTACTTC
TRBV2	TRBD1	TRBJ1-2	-	CASSPTGGRGAYGYTF	TGTGCCAGCAGTCCCACAGGCGGCAGGGGGGCCTATGGCTACACCTTC
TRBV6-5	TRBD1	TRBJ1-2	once	CASLPDRDRRGYTF	TGTGCCAGCTTGCCAGACCGGGACAGACGAGGCTACACCTTC
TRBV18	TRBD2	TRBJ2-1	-	CASSPPGLAGSTEQFF	TGTGCCAGCTCACCACCGGGACTAGCCGGGTCGACAGAGCAGTTCTTC
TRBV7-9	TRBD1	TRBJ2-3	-	CASSLGDRVLGTDTQYF	TGTGCCAGCAGCTTAGGGGACAGGGTCTTGGGCACAGATACGCAGTATTTT
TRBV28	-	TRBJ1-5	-	CASRGLGGLNQPQHF	TGTGCCAGCAGGGGATTGGGGGGTCTCAATCAGCCCCAGCATTTT
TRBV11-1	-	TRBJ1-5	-	CASSLGSGSNQPQHF	TGTGCCAGCAGCTTAGGTAGTGGGAGCAATCAGCCCCAGCATTTT
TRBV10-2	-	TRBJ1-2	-	CASSESIYYGYTF	TGCGCCAGCAGTGAGTCGATTTACTATGGCTACACCTTC
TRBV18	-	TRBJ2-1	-	CASSRPGRGRYNEQFF	TGTGCCAGCTCACGACCAGGGAGGGGGCGGTACAATGAGCAGTTCTTC
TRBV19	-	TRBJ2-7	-	CASSRGLSLGEQYF	TGTGCCAGTAGTAGAGGACTATCCTTGGGGGAGCAGTACTTC
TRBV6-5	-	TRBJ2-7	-	CASSYSEREKQYF	TGTGCCAGCAGTTACTCGGAAAGAGAAAAGCAGTACTTC
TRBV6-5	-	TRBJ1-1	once	CASSYLQGHTEAFF	TGTGCCAGCAGTTACCTCCAGGGCCACACTGAAGCTTTCTTT
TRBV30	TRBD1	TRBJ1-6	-	CAWDRGESPLHF	TGTGCTTGGGACAGGGGAGAGTCACCCCTCCACTTT
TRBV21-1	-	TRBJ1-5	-	CASSKEQGCWQPQHF	TGTGCCAGCAGCAAAGAACAGGGGTGTTGGCAGCCCCAGCATTTT
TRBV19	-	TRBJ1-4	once	CASNGRANEKLFF	TGTGCCAGTAACGGGAGAGCTAATGAAAAACTGTTTTTT
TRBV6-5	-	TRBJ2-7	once	CASSYDQLSYEQYF	TGTGCCAGCAGTTACGATCAGTTATCCTACGAGCAGTACTTC
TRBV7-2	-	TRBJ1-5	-	CASSPAPASNQPQHF	TGTGCCAGCAGCCCGGCGCCAGCTAGCAATCAGCCCCAGCATTTT
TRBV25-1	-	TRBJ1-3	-	CAIPGGASGNTIYF	TGTGCCATCCCCGGGGGGGCCTCTGGAAACACCATATATTTT
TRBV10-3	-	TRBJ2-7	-	CAISGTGPGYEQYF	TGTGCCATCAGTGGGACTGGTCCAGGATACGAGCAGTACTTC